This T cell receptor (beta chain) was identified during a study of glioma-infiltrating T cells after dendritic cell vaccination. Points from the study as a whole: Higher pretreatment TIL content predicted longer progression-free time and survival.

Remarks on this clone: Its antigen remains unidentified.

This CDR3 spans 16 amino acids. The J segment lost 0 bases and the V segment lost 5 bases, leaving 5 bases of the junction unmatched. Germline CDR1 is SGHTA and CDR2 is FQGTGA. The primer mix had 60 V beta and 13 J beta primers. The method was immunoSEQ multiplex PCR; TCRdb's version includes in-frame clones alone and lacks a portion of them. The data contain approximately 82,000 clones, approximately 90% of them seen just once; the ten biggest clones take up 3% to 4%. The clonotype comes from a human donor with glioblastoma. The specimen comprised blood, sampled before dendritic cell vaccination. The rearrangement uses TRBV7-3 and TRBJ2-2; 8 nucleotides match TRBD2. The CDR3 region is CASSPTSGANTGELFF. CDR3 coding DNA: TGTGCCAGCAGCCCAACTAGCGGAGCGAACACCGGGGAGCTGTTTTTT.